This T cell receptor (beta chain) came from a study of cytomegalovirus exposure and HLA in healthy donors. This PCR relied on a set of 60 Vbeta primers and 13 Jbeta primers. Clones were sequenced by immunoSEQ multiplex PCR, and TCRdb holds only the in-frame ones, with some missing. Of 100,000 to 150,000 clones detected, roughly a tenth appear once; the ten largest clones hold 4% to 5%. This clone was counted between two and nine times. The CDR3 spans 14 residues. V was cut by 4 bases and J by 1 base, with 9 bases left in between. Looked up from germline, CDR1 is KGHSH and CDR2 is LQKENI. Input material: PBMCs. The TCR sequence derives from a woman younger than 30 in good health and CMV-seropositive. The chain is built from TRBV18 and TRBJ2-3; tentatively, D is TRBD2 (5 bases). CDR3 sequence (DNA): TGTGCCAGCTCACAGCGGCCTCGCACAGATACGCAGTATTTT. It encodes CASSQRPRTDTQYF.